This entry lists 32 T cell receptor beta chains sequenced from one sample in a study of blood T cells in healthy people across ages. Combining a sample-barcoded 5' primer with a J-beta primer mix, a second PCR ran for about 7 to 11 cycles. MiXCR, applied by TCRdb to the 5' RACE reads, yields one record per CDR3 protein. The sample yields roughly 790,000 distinct CDR3 sequences, around 46% seen once. Sequencing input: blood. The receptors were sampled from a woman aged 55-70 years in good health.

The V gene is TRBV6-5, the J gene TRBJ2-4; D could derive from TRBD1 or TRBD2 (5 bases each). Gene TRBJ2-7 matches the end of the DNA better, so the J call may be wrong. CDR1 and CDR2 (germline): MNHEY, SVGAGI. The CDR3 is 14 residues long. The CDR3 sequence: CASSRPGRIYEQYF. In DNA form, the CDR3 reads TGTGCCAGCAGTCGGCCGGGACGGATCTACGAGCAGTACTTC.

This clonotype has only a few counts. The chain couples TRBV13 to TRBJ2-7; TRBD2 matches at 8 bases. Germline values: CDR1 PRHDT, CDR2 FYEKMQ (reference sequence). The CDR3 loop spans 15 amino acids. With V trimmed by 5 bases and J by 3 bases, 9 bases remained unmatched. The CDR3 region has the DNA TGTGCCAGCAGCATGGCGGCGGGAGGCCTCTACGAGCAGTACTTC. This sequence encodes CASSMAAGGLYEQYF.

This clonotype was seen repeatedly, ten times or more. The chain employs TRBV29-1 and TRBJ2-7; D possibly corresponds to TRBD1 (6 bases). Looked up from germline, CDR1 is SQVTM and CDR2 is ANQGSEA. V lost 1 base to trimming and J lost 5 bases, with 12 bases between them. CDR3 size: 13 residues. DNA of the CDR3: TGCAGCGTTGAAGTTGTACAGGGTGACGAGCAGTACTTC. Its translation: CSVEVVQGDEQYF.

The chain is built from TRBV6-6 and TRBJ1-4; D gene ambiguous. Germline lookup yields CDR1 MNHNY and CDR2 SVGAGI (reference sequence). V was shortened by 7 bases and J by 8 bases, with 17 bases between the two germline ends. There are 14 residues in the CDR3. CDR3 sequence reads: CASTYRERREKLFF. CDR3 bases: TGTGCCAGCACGTATAGGGAGAGACGGGAAAAACTGTTTTTT.

V gene TRBV7-3 combines with J gene TRBJ2-1; no firm D call. V was shortened by 1 base and J by 2 bases, with 9 bases between the two germline ends. CDR3 size: 15 residues. CDR1 is SGHTA and CDR2 is FQGTGA in the germline V gene. The CDR3 is CASSLNSQTYNEQFF. Written as DNA, the CDR3 is TGTGCCAGCAGCTTAAATAGCCAAACCTACAATGAGCAGTTCTTC.

About this clonotype: One end of the junction varies from germline; a read error may be responsible. The chain is built from TRBV2 and TRBJ2-1, with D possibly being TRBD1 or TRBD2 (5 bases each). The germline gives CDR1 SNHLY, CDR2 FYNNEI. This CDR3 is built from 14 residues. CDR3 loop: CASSDGTGNNEQLF. The CDR3 DNA reads TGTGCCAGCAGTGATGGGACGGGAAACAATGAGCAGCTCTTC.

This clonotype was detected only a few times. One end of the junction is discordant with germline, which a read error may explain. The CDR3 DNA reads TGCGGCGTTGGTGAGACTAGCGGGAGTGGTGAGCAGTTCTTC. Its translation is CGVGETSGSGEQFF. The rearrangement joins TRBV29-1 to TRBJ2-1; TRBD2 matches at 12 bases. Germline CDR1 reads SQVTM; CDR2 reads ANQGSEA. The CDR3 consists of 14 residues.

The table lists this clonotype with many counts. The J gene is TRBJ2-1, the V gene TRBV6-5, with TRBD1 matching over 8 bases. Per the germline V gene, CDR1 is MNHEY and CDR2 is SVGAGI. V lost 5 bases and J lost 3; bases outside the gene matches: 6. The CDR3 consists of 15 residues. The CDR3, as DNA: TGTGCCAGCAGTCAGGGACAGGCGAGCTACAATGAGCAGTTCTTC. Amino acid sequence: CASSQGQASYNEQFF.

This clonotype was observed many times. The chain uses TRBV3-1 and TRBJ2-1; unclear D gene. CDR3 length: 15 residues. Between the trimmed V and J ends, which lost 3 bases and 2 bases, there was a span of 11 bases. Germline CDR1 and CDR2: LGHDT and YNNKEL (reference sequence). CDR3 sequence: CASSQGTAAYNEQFF. The CDR3 DNA follows: TGTGCCAGCAGCCAGGGAACGGCCGCCTACAATGAGCAGTTCTTC.

J is TRBJ2-2 and V is TRBV12-3 or TRBV12-4; tentatively, D is TRBD1 (6 bases). CDR3 length: 13 amino acids. Deletions cut 3 bases from V and 6 bases from J, with 8 bases between. Written as DNA, the CDR3 is TGTGCCAGCAGTTTGACAGGATCCGGGGAGCTGTTTTTT. It translates to CASSLTGSGELFF.

The chain couples TRBV14 to TRBJ2-5; D call uncertain. V lost 2 bases and J lost 1, with 5 bases in between. The CDR3 loop spans 13 amino acids. Germline V CDR1 and CDR2: SGHDN, FVKESK. This chain's CDR3 is CASSQFTQETQYF. In DNA, the CDR3 is TGTGCCAGCAGCCAATTCACCCAAGAGACCCAGTACTTC.

CDR3 sequence reads: CASSWAESNQPQHF. DNA of the CDR3: TGCGCCAGCAGCTGGGCAGAGAGCAATCAGCCCCAGCATTTT. The V and J genes are TRBV4-1 and TRBJ1-5; no clear D gene. Germline lookup yields CDR1 MGHRA and CDR2 YSYEKL. Trimming took 5 bases from V and 1 from J, leaving 9 bases between them. This CDR3 has 14 residues.

This clonotype was observed once. The V and J genes are TRBV7-7 and TRBJ2-2; D might be TRBD2 (5 bases). This CDR3 region has 13 residues. Trimming stripped 5 bases from V and 4 bases from J, with 8 bases between. CDR1 SSHAT and CDR2 FNYEAQ come from the germline V gene (reference sequence). CDR3 sequence (DNA): TGTGCCAGCAGCCGAGGGAGCACCGGGGAGCTGTTTTTT. It is translated as CASSRGSTGELFF.

The chain recombines TRBV20-1 with TRBJ2-5; 8 bases line up with TRBD1. The closer fit of TRBJ2-7 to the DNA end suggests the J call may be wrong. The CDR3 is made up of 12 amino acids. Per germline, CDR1 DFQATT and CDR2 SNEGSKA (reference sequence). The CDR3 DNA is TGCAGTGCTGCCGGACAGGGACGCGAGCAGTACTTC. Translation: CSAAGQGREQYF.

The V and J genes are TRBV20-1 and TRBJ2-7, with a possible D match to TRBD1 (5 bases). Trimming removed 1 base at V and 2 bases at J, with 15 bases between. Per germline, CDR1 DFQATT and CDR2 SNEGSKA (reference sequence). This CDR3 is 15 amino acids long. CDR3 region: CSARVLARGTYEQYF. CDR3 sequence (DNA): TGCAGTGCTAGAGTTCTTGCTAGGGGCACCTACGAGCAGTACTTC.

The rearrangement uses TRBV3-1 and TRBJ2-1, with D tentatively TRBD2 (5 bases). This CDR3 region has 17 residues. V lost 4 bases, J lost 13 bases, and 29 bases lay in between. The V gene's germline CDR1 is LGHDT and CDR2 YNNKEL (reference sequence). The CDR3 here is CASSPRLAGLDQETQFF. Here the CDR3 DNA reads TGTGCCAGCAGCCCGCGGTTGGCGGGCTTGGACCAAGAGACCCAGTTCTTC.

This clonotype came up a few times. The chain links TRBV29-1 to TRBJ1-1, with D unresolved. CDR3 length: 11 residues. V shed 4 bases and J shed 4 bases, with 7 bases lying between them. Germline V gene lookup returns CDR1 SQVTM and CDR2 ANQGSEA. Here the CDR3 reads CSVAWGTEAFF. Written as DNA, the CDR3 is TGCAGCGTTGCTTGGGGCACTGAAGCTTTCTTT.

The sample holds a few counts of this clonotype. This chain connects TRBV3-1 to TRBJ2-7; D gene unclear. This CDR3 comprises 15 residues. V lost 0 bases to trimming and J lost 5 bases, with 14 bases between them. Germline CDR1 reads LGHDT; CDR2 reads YNNKEL (reference sequence). The CDR3 coding sequence is TGTGCCAGCAGCCAAGATAACACCCGCCTGGACGAGCAGTACTTC. It is translated as CASSQDNTRLDEQYF.

This clonotype was recorded only once. The rearrangement links TRBV30 to TRBJ1-2, with TRBD1 matching 8 bases. The CDR3 is 14 residues long. The germline CDR1 and CDR2 sequences are GTSNPN and SVGIG (reference sequence). V trimming: 1 base; J trimming: 4 bases; junction bases outside the gene matches: 5. CDR3 loop: CAWSEQGGFYGYTF. CDR3 nucleotide sequence: TGTGCCTGGAGTGAACAGGGGGGGTTCTATGGCTACACCTTC.

This chain connects TRBV7-2 to TRBJ2-5; the match to TRBD2 covers 9 bases. J was trimmed by 1 base and V by 1 base; bases with no gene match: 7. From germline, CDR1 is SGHTA and CDR2 FQGNSA. The CDR3 is 17 amino acids. CDR3 loop: CASSLEFSGGPQETQYF. CDR3 nucleotides: TGTGCCAGCAGCTTAGAATTTAGCGGGGGACCCCAAGAGACCCAGTACTTC. Full variable domain (outside the CDR3, taken from reference TRBV7-2 and TRBJ2-5): GAGVSQSPSNKVTEKGKDVELRCDPISGHTALYWYRQSLGQGLEFLIYFQGNSAPDKSGLPSDRFSAERTGGSVSTLTIQRTQQEDSAVYLCASSLEFSGGPQETQYFGPGTRLLVL.

This clonotype was found a few times. The chain links TRBV12-3 or TRBV12-4 to TRBJ2-2; 7 bases agree with TRBD1. The V segment lost 6 bases and the J segment 0 bases; nucleotides outside the gene matches: 7. The CDR3 totals 16 residues. CDR3: CASRPQTGANTGELFF. DNA for the CDR3: TGTGCCAGCAGACCCCAAACAGGGGCGAACACCGGGGAGCTGTTTTTT.

V usage is TRBV7-9 and J usage is TRBJ2-3, with 7 nucleotides matching TRBD2. CDR3 size: 16 residues. With V trimmed by 2 bases and J by 3 bases, 8 bases remained unmatched. The germline V gene encodes CDR1 SEHNR and CDR2 FQNEAQ (reference sequence). CDR3 DNA: TGTGCCAGCAGCTTACTAGCGGAGCTAGCAACAGATACGCAGTATTTT. Protein: CASSLLAELATDTQYF.

The CDR3 spells CASSPPQTILETQYF. The CDR3 DNA follows: TGTGCCAGCTCACCACCTCAGACGATCCTGGAGACCCAGTACTTC. The rearrangement links TRBV18 to TRBJ2-7; D remains unclear. The J call may be incorrect, as the DNA end agrees better with TRBJ2-5. Per germline, CDR1 KGHSH and CDR2 LQKENI. CDR3 length: 15 amino acids.

This clonotype was counted between two and nine times. V and J are TRBV20-1 and TRBJ2-3, with 7 bases matching TRBD2. With 4 bases clipped from V and 5 bases from J, the junction kept 6 bases outside the gene matches. The CDR3 is made up of 13 amino acids. The V gene's germline CDR1 is DFQATT and CDR2 SNEGSKA (reference sequence). The DNA of the CDR3 is TGCAGTGCTATGGCGGGAGCGTTAGATACGCAGTATTTT. Translated, it gives CSAMAGALDTQYF.

This clonotype was observed a handful of times. The CDR3 protein is CASSLLQGDTNYGYTF. The CDR3 DNA reads as TGCGCCAGCAGCTTGCTACAGGGGGATACAAACTATGGCTACACCTTC. The chain recombines TRBV5-1 with TRBJ1-2, with 8 bases identical to TRBD1. The germline V gene has CDR1 SGHRS and CDR2 YFSETQ. The CDR3 runs to 16 residues. V gave up 1 base and J gave up 2 bases; unmatched junction bases: 7. The full variable domain, in which reference TRBV5-1 and TRBJ1-2 provide the parts outside the CDR3, is KAGVTQTPRYLIKTRGQQVTLSCSPISGHRSVSWYQQTPGQGLQFLFEYFSETQRNKGNFPGRFSGRQFSNSRSEMNVSTLELGDSALYLCASSLLQGDTNYGYTFGSGTRLTVV.

The CDR3 DNA reads as TGTGCCAGCAGCTTTCGAGGGTATCAAGAGACCCAGTACTTC. The encoded protein is CASSFRGYQETQYF. This sequence joins TRBV5-5 and TRBJ2-5; possible D gene TRBD2, 5 bases. V shed 2 bases and J shed 2 bases, with 10 bases lying between them. CDR1 is SGHKS and CDR2 is YYEKEE in the germline V gene (reference sequence). The CDR3 runs to 14 residues.

This clonotype has more than one count but fewer than ten. This chain connects TRBV25-1 to TRBJ1-2; a possible D gene is TRBD1 (5 bases). This CDR3 comprises 16 residues. The germline V gene has CDR1 MGHDK and CDR2 SYGVNS. Trimming pared 2 bases from V and 7 bases from J, leaving 20 bases between. The CDR3 loop reads CASSEGWPGRVAGYTF. CDR3 coding DNA: TGTGCCAGCAGTGAAGGGTGGCCTGGCAGGGTGGCTGGCTACACCTTC.

This clonotype came up a few times. The chain combines TRBV20-1 with TRBJ2-7; 10 positions match TRBD1. The CDR3 length is 13 residues. The trim removed 7 bases at V and 2 bases at J, leaving 5 bases unmatched. CDR1 DFQATT and CDR2 SNEGSKA come from the germline V gene (reference sequence). The chain's CDR3 is CSVRGTGAYEQYF. In nucleotides, the CDR3 is TGCAGTGTCCGGGGGACAGGGGCCTACGAGCAGTACTTC.

This clonotype was observed at least ten times. This rearrangement joins TRBV5-1 to TRBJ2-7; a possible D gene is TRBD2 (5 bases). V was clipped by 3 bases and J by 2 bases, with 12 bases between them. The CDR3 consists of 14 residues. Germline CDR1 and CDR2: SGHRS and YFSETQ. CDR3 nucleotide sequence: TGCGCCAGCAGCTCAGCGAGCGGCACCTACGAGCAGTACTTC. The encoded protein is CASSSASGTYEQYF.

In its sample, this clonotype was seen a few times. This chain connects TRBV13 to TRBJ2-1; D is ambiguous. V was cut by 6 bases and J by 8 bases, with 11 bases left in between. The CDR3 is 12 residues long. Looked up from germline, CDR1 is PRHDT and CDR2 is FYEKMQ (reference sequence). The CDR3 reads CASSRQVDEQFF. The DNA of the CDR3 is TGTGCCAGCAGTAGGCAGGTCGATGAGCAGTTCTTC. Combining the CDR3 with reference TRBV13 and TRBJ2-1 gives the whole variable domain AAGVIQSPRHLIKEKRETATLKCYPIPRHDTVYWYQQGPGQDPQFLISFYEKMQSDKGSIPDRFSAQQFSDYHSELNMSSLELGDSALYFCASSRQVDEQFFGPGTRLTVL.

This clonotype was counted a few times. The rearrangement joins TRBV29-1 to TRBJ1-1; D uncertain. CDR3 length: 12 amino acids. The germline V gene has CDR1 SQVTM and CDR2 ANQGSEA. V was shortened by 4 bases and J by 1 base, with 7 bases between the two germline ends. CDR3 sequence reads: CSVGSGNTEAFF. The CDR3 DNA reads TGCAGCGTTGGGTCTGGGAACACTGAAGCTTTCTTT.

This clonotype was observed a handful of times. The genes are TRBV7-9 and TRBJ2-1; the match to TRBD1 covers 7 bases. The CDR3 consists of 13 residues. Germline V gene sequence: CDR1 SEHNR, CDR2 FQNEAQ (reference sequence). V shed 4 bases and J 15 bases; nucleotides not matched to a gene: 12. CDR3 DNA sequence: TGTGCCAGCAGCTCACAAATCGGACAGGACCGGTTCTTC. Protein product: CASSSQIGQDRFF.